A selection of T cell receptor beta chains follows, all from one sample in a study of blood T cell repertoires in COVID-19. Here immunoSEQ multiplex PCR was the method, and the copy in TCRdb shows in-frame clones only, minus some. The sample includes about 140,000 clones, around 85% seen only once; the top ten take roughly 6.4%. The sequencing input was PBMCs or T cells enriched from blood (not recorded which). These receptor sequences come from a woman aged 40 to 50 who had recovered from COVID-19. The CDR3 runs from the conserved cysteine through the conserved F or W. D genes are given only for firm matches. Clone size is not always given. Where it is, it says once, few, many or a class for expanded clones.

j_gene	v_gene	abundance	d_gene	CDR3nt	CDR3aa
TRBJ2-1	TRBV5-1	-	TRBD2	TGCGCCAGCAGCTTTAGCGGGGGGGAGTGGTCCTACAATGAGCAGTTCTTC	CASSFSGGEWSYNEQFF
TRBJ2-1	TRBV18	-	TRBD1	TGTGCCAGCTCACTCGAGGACAGGGCCGACCTCTACAATGAGCAGTTCTTC	CASSLEDRADLYNEQFF
TRBJ2-3	TRBV20-1	-	TRBD2	TGCAGTGCTAGTCTAGTGTGGGAGAGAGCGGGAGGGCTCGGAACAGATACGCAGTATTTT	CSASLVWERAGGLGTDTQYF
TRBJ2-3	TRBV10-3	-	TRBD2	TGTGCCATCAGTGAGAGACTAGCGGGGGGCACAGATACGCAGTATTTT	CAISERLAGGTDTQYF
TRBJ2-3	TRBV6-9	-	-	TGTGCCAGCAGGCATCGAGTGTGCAGGGGACCTAGCACAGATACGCAGTATTTT	CASRHRVCRGPSTDTQYF
TRBJ2-3	TRBV24-1	medium-sized	-	TGTGCCACCCCACTCGAGGGGGGGGCCTCCAAGACAGATACGCAGTATTTT	CATPLEGGASKTDTQYF
TRBJ2-3	TRBV29-1	-	-	TGCAGCGTTGAAGGGCAGGGGTTGACAGATACGCAGTATTTT	CSVEGQGLTDTQYF
TRBJ2-3	TRBV25-1	-	-	TGTGCCAGCAGTGATCCGGTTGAAGCAGATACGCAGTATTTT	CASSDPVEADTQYF
TRBJ2-1	TRBV3-1/TRBV3-2	-	TRBD2	TGTGCCAGCAGCCAAGATACCGGGACTAGCGCCTACAATGAGCAGTTCTTC	CASSQDTGTSAYNEQFF
TRBJ1-1	TRBV29-1	-	-	TGCAGCGTTGACCGGTCAGGGATTGGTGAAGCTTTCTTT	CSVDRSGIGEAFF
TRBJ1-4	TRBV11-2	-	-	TGTGCCAGCTCACTATCTTTTGTTCCTAATGAAAAACTGTTTTTT	CASSLSFVPNEKLFF
TRBJ1-6	TRBV5-8	many	-	TGTGCCAGCAGCCTGCGGAATAATTCACCCCTCCACTTT	CASSLRNNSPLHF
TRBJ1-1	TRBV10-3	few	TRBD1	TGTGCCACTCGGACAGGGGATACGAACACTGAAGCTTTCTTT	CATRTGDTNTEAFF
TRBJ1-5	TRBV12-3/TRBV12-4	-	-	TGTGCCAGCAGTTTATCGGGGGGTCCCCAGCATTTT	CASSLSGGPQHF
TRBJ1-2	TRBV6-5	-	TRBD1	TGTGCCAGCATGCTGGACAGGTTGAACTATGGCTACACCTTC	CASMLDRLNYGYTF
TRBJ2-1	TRBV4-1	-	TRBD2	TGCGCCAGCAGCCAATTACTAGCGGGGGCCTACAATGAGCAGTTCTTC	CASSQLLAGAYNEQFF
TRBJ1-6	TRBV27	-	-	TGTGCCAGCAGTTTTGGGGGGGGAGGGGAACCCCTCCACTTT	CASSFGGGGEPLHF
TRBJ1-1	TRBV25-1	few	TRBD1	TGTGCCAGCAGCCGGGGACAGCTCACTGAAGCTTTCTTT	CASSRGQLTEAFF
TRBJ2-5	TRBV6-1	-	-	TGTGCCAGCAGTGAAGTATTACTTCGGGAGACCCAGTACTTC	CASSEVLLRETQYF
TRBJ2-1	TRBV9	-	-	TGTGCCAGCAGCGTAGTTTCCCGGGGGGCAAGCCATGAGCAGTTCTTC	CASSVVSRGASHEQFF
TRBJ2-5	TRBV4-1	-	TRBD1	TGCGCCAGCAGCCAACGGACAGGGATCGAGTCCCAGTACTTC	CASSQRTGIESQYF
TRBJ2-7	TRBV7-8	-	TRBD2	TGTGCCAGCAGCCCTAGCGGGAGTCTAGGCGAGCAGTACTTC	CASSPSGSLGEQYF
TRBJ1-5	TRBV30	-	-	TGTGCCTGGAGTGTATCCATTTTCTCGGGAGGGGATCAGCCCCAGCATTTT	CAWSVSIFSGGDQPQHF
TRBJ1-2	TRBV15	-	TRBD1	TGTGCCACCAGCAAGGACAGGGAGTACTATGGCTACACCTTC	CATSKDREYYGYTF
TRBJ2-7	TRBV9	-	TRBD2	TGTGCCAGCAGCGTAGCTCCTAGCGGGGGATACGAGCAGTACTTC	CASSVAPSGGYEQYF
TRBJ2-3	TRBV27	-	TRBD2	TGTGCCAGCAGTCTGGGAGCGGGGAGGAATACGCAGTATTTT	CASSLGAGRNTQYF
TRBJ1-1	TRBV4-1	-	TRBD1	TGCGCCAGCAGCCTGATGCTGGACAGGGAACTTTCATGGAACACTGAAGCTTTCTTT	CASSLMLDRELSWNTEAFF
TRBJ2-1	TRBV28	once	TRBD2	TGTGCCAGCAGTCCCGGGACTAGCGGGAGTAATGAGCAGTTCTTC	CASSPGTSGSNEQFF
TRBJ1-4	TRBV19	-	TRBD1	TGTGCCAGTAGCTCGGGACAGGGCACTGAAAAACTGTTTTTT	CASSSGQGTEKLFF
TRBJ1-4	TRBV9	-	-	TGTGCCAGCAGCGGAAGGAGGCTTGCAACTAATGAAAAACTGTTTTTT	CASSGRRLATNEKLFF
TRBJ2-3	TRBV6-5	-	-	TGTGCCAGCAGTTACCTGGGGGGTAGGGCAGATACGCAGTATTTT	CASSYLGGRADTQYF
TRBJ2-1	TRBV7-7	-	TRBD2	TGTGCCAGCAGCTTATCCGGGACTAGCGGGAGAAATGAGCAGTTCTTC	CASSLSGTSGRNEQFF
TRBJ2-1	TRBV25-1	-	TRBD2	TGTGCCAGCAGCCTAGCGGGAGTGGGTGGGACAGGTGGTGAGCAGTTCTTC	CASSLAGVGGTGGEQFF
TRBJ2-7	TRBV12-5	-	TRBD2	TGTGCTAGTGGTTCCCTTGGGGGAGGGGACGAGCAGTACTTC	CASGSLGGGDEQYF
TRBJ1-5	TRBV2	-	-	TGTGCCAGCAGTTACCGGGCGGGGGGGAGCAATCAGCCCCAGCATTTT	CASSYRAGGSNQPQHF
TRBJ2-3	TRBV6-5	-	TRBD2	TGTGCCAGTCGTATAGCGGGGGGCCCAGATACGCAGTATTTT	CASRIAGGPDTQYF
TRBJ2-2	TRBV5-1	once	-	TGCGCCAGCAGCTGGGACAAATCCGGGGAGCTGTTTTTT	CASSWDKSGELFF
TRBJ2-7	TRBV10-3	-	TRBD2	TGTGCCATCAGTGAATGGACTAGCGGGCTCTACGAGCAGTACTTC	CAISEWTSGLYEQYF
TRBJ1-1	TRBV19	-	TRBD1	TGTGCCAGTAGTATGGACAGGGAGACATACACTGAAGCTTTCTTT	CASSMDRETYTEAFF
TRBJ2-2	TRBV29-1	-	TRBD2	TGCAGCGTCGGCGGGGGACCCTGGGGGACCGGGGAGCTGTTTTTT	CSVGGGPWGTGELFF
TRBJ2-7	TRBV27	-	-	TGTGCCAGCAGTCCGGAGGGCGGCCCGGGATCCTACGAGCAGTACTTC	CASSPEGGPGSYEQYF
TRBJ2-1	TRBV6-5	-	TRBD2	TGTGCCAGCAGAGCGGGAATTAGAAATGAGCAGTTCTTC	CASRAGIRNEQFF
TRBJ1-4	TRBV5-1	-	-	TGCGCCAGCAGCACCCAAGGGGGTGGTAATGAAAAACTGTTTTTT	CASSTQGGGNEKLFF
TRBJ1-1	TRBV6-5	once	TRBD1	TGTGCCAGCAGTTACTCGTGGACAGGGGGCACTGAAGCTTTCTTT	CASSYSWTGGTEAFF
TRBJ1-1	TRBV3-1/TRBV3-2	few	-	TGTGCCAGCAGTCACCGGGACAACATGAACACTGAAGCTTTCTTT	CASSHRDNMNTEAFF
TRBJ2-1	TRBV5-1	few	-	TGCGCCAGCAGCTTGGGAGGCGTCCTCTCGTGGGAGCAGTTCTTC	CASSLGGVLSWEQFF
TRBJ1-3	TRBV18	-	TRBD1	TGTGCCAGCTCACCAATGGATGGTGGGACAGCTTACTCTGGAAACACCATATATTTT	CASSPMDGGTAYSGNTIYF
TRBJ2-1	TRBV6-5	-	-	TGTGCCAGCAGTTACTCGAACTCGCAGTTCTTC	CASSYSNSQFF
TRBJ2-5	TRBV19	-	-	TGTGCCAGTAGTTCGCGGGTCGCCCCCAAAGAGACCCAGTACTTC	CASSSRVAPKETQYF
TRBJ2-5	TRBV9	-	TRBD2	TGTGCCAGCAGCCCGGGACTAGCGGGAGGAGAGACCCAGTACTTC	CASSPGLAGGETQYF
TRBJ2-2	TRBV5-1	-	TRBD1	TGCGCCAGCAGGTCCGGGACAGGGGCGACCGGGGAGCTGTTTTTT	CASRSGTGATGELFF
TRBJ1-2	TRBV4-1	-	-	TGCGCCAGCAGCCAAGCCGGAGGCGGCTACACCTTC	CASSQAGGGYTF
TRBJ1-1	TRBV4-1	-	TRBD1	TGCGCCAGCAGCCAGGACAGGCGACTTGGGGAAGCTTTCTTT	CASSQDRRLGEAFF
TRBJ1-1	TRBV10-3	once	-	TGTGCCATCAGTGAGAGACAGGCCCCACCTGAAGCTTTCTTT	CAISERQAPPEAFF
TRBJ2-3	TRBV19	-	TRBD2	TGTGCCAGTAATTTGGCGGGAGTCGCAGATACGCAGTATTTT	CASNLAGVADTQYF
TRBJ1-6	TRBV7-8	-	-	TGTGCCAGCAGCCCCCCCCGGGGAAGGGATTCACCCCTCCACTTT	CASSPPRGRDSPLHF
TRBJ1-1	TRBV3-1/TRBV3-2	-	-	TGTGCCAGCAGCCTAGGACACTCGAACACTGAAGCTTTCTTT	CASSLGHSNTEAFF